Listed below are T cell receptor beta chains from one sample, sequenced in a study of metastatic and nonmetastatic thyroid tumors. TCRdb re-analyzed the PCR reads through MiXCR. The data show roughly 50,000 clones, with over 20% seen just once and around 3.8% held by the top ten. Sequenced material: blood. These receptors were taken from a male donor with papillary thyroid cancer or a benign thyroid nodule (not recorded which). Some clones in this sample may be carry-over from other donors' samples. Both conserved end residues are part of each CDR3. D genes are given only for firm matches. Clone sizes are given selectively: once, few, many, or a class where the clone is expanded.

CDR3aa	CDR3nt	abundance	j_gene	d_gene	v_gene
CASSPDYLSTDTQYF	TGTGCCAGCTCCCCGGACTACCTTAGCACAGATACGCAGTATTTT	NA	TRBJ2-3	NA	TRBV18
CASSARYEQYF	TGTGCCAGCAGCGCGAGGTACGAGCAGTACTTC	NA	TRBJ2-7	NA	TRBV11-2
CASSEAGGEGYEQYF	TGTGCCAGCAGTGAAGCCGGGGGAGAGGGCTACGAGCAGTACTTC	few	TRBJ2-7	NA	TRBV6-1
CSVFYQGTEAFF	TGCAGCGTTTTCTACCAGGGCACTGAAGCTTTCTTT	few	TRBJ1-1	NA	TRBV29-1
CASSFEGIPQHF	TGTGCCAGCAGCTTCGAGGGAATCCCCCAGCATTTT	NA	TRBJ1-5	NA	TRBV7-9
CASSLDGQASTYEQYF	TGCGCCAGCAGCTTGGATGGACAGGCCTCGACCTACGAGCAGTACTTC	NA	TRBJ2-7	TRBD1	TRBV5-1
CASSTGTSGYEQYF	TGTGCCAGCAGCACCGGGACTAGCGGGTACGAGCAGTACTTC	few	TRBJ2-7	TRBD2	TRBV5-4
CAWSAPGQAEFSYEQYF	TGTGCCTGGAGCGCCCCTGGACAGGCGGAATTTTCATACGAGCAGTACTTC	few	TRBJ2-7	TRBD1	TRBV30
CASKTGVHRTDTQYF	TGTGCCAGCAAGACAGGAGTTCACCGCACAGATACGCAGTATTTT	many	TRBJ2-3	NA	TRBV12-3/TRBV12-4
CASSYSQGVDEQYF	TGTGCCAGCAGTTACTCACAGGGCGTCGACGAGCAGTACTTC	many	TRBJ2-7	NA	TRBV6-5
CASSIEFGVWNEQFF	TGTGCCAGTAGTATAGAATTTGGGGTCTGGAATGAGCAGTTCTTC	many	TRBJ2-1	NA	TRBV19
CASSLSSGLTLANTGELFF	TGTGCCAGCAGTTTAAGTTCCGGACTAACTCTCGCGAACACCGGGGAGCTGTTTTTT	many	TRBJ2-2	NA	TRBV12-3/TRBV12-4
CASRGQDSSYEQYF	TGTGCCAGCCGCGGACAGGACAGCTCCTACGAGCAGTACTTC	NA	TRBJ2-7	TRBD1	TRBV28
CASRVGELNTGELFF	TGTGCCAGCAGGGTTGGGGAGCTGAACACCGGGGAGCTGTTTTTT	many	TRBJ2-2	NA	TRBV6-1
CSAMAPGRRYEQYF	TGCAGTGCTATGGCCCCGGGACGGAGATACGAGCAGTACTTC	medium-sized	TRBJ2-7	NA	TRBV20-1
CASSLEGGYAEAFF	TGTGCCAGCAGTTTAGAAGGGGGGTATGCTGAAGCTTTCTTT	many	TRBJ1-1	NA	TRBV27